Listed below are T cell receptor beta chains from one sample, sequenced in a study of T cell repertoires in cytomegalovirus infection. TCRdb reprocessed the reads via MiXCR and lists one record per CDR3 protein. The sample includes 700,000 to 900,000 distinct CDR3 sequences, 25% to 30% seen only once; the top ten take about an eighth. These receptors have no known antigen. The input for sequencing was cultured CD8+ T cells from PBMCs, taken from culture after CMV antigen stimulation. The origin of the receptors is a human donor in good health (CMV status not recorded). Some clones in this sample may be carry-over from other donors' samples. Both conserved end residues are part of each CDR3. D genes are given only for firm matches. For some rows the clone size is stated as once, few or many, or as a class when expanded; others skip it.

TRBV4-1,TRBJ2-7,NA,NA,CATGPTGTSYYEQYF,TGCGCCACCGGACCTACCGGGACATCTTACTACGAGCAGTACTTC
TRBV7-9,TRBJ1-6,many,NA,CAIHGASPSPLHF,TGTGCCATCCACGGGGCCTCCCCGTCACCCCTCCACTTT
TRBV7-6,TRBJ2-7,NA,TRBD2,CASSEIAGGYTINIYEQYF,TGTGCCAGCAGCGAAATCGCGGGGGGCTATACTATCAACATCTACGAGCAGTACTTC
TRBV7-2,TRBJ2-1,NA,NA,CASSLNFRSSYNEQFF,TGTGCCAGCAGCTTAAACTTCCGGAGCTCCTACAATGAGCAGTTCTTC
TRBV7-9,TRBJ2-2,few,NA,CASETGELFF,TGTGCCAGCGAGACCGGGGAGCTGTTTTTT
TRBV2,TRBJ2-1,few,TRBD2,CASSAGLAGYNEQFF,TGTGCCAGCAGTGCGGGATTAGCGGGGTACAATGAGCAGTTCTTC
TRBV7-2,TRBJ1-5,many,NA,CASSPEGVQPQHF,TGTGCCAGCAGCCCGGAGGGGGTCCAGCCCCAGCATTTT
TRBV7-8,TRBJ2-2,few,TRBD1,CASSLDGPRDRGRWTGELFF,TGTGCCAGCAGCTTAGACGGCCCACGGGACAGGGGGCGTTGGACCGGGGAGCTGTTTTTT
TRBV28,TRBJ1-5,few,NA,CASLLADGLYSNQPQHF,TGTGCCAGCCTATTGGCGGATGGACTCTATAGCAATCAGCCCCAGCATTTT
TRBV13,TRBJ1-1,NA,TRBD1,CASSLGWGTANTEAFF,TGTGCCAGCAGCTTAGGATGGGGGACAGCGAACACTGAAGCTTTCTTT
TRBV12-3/TRBV12-4,TRBJ2-1,few,NA,CASSPGAGNEQFF,TGTGCCAGCAGCCCGGGGGCCGGGAATGAGCAGTTCTTC
TRBV6-2/TRBV6-3,TRBJ1-2,NA,NA,CASSFLTRDGYTF,TGTGCCAGCAGTTTCCTCACCAGGGATGGCTACACCTTC
TRBV28,TRBJ2-3,NA,TRBD2,CASSWPSARGGPDTQYF,TGTGCCAGCAGTTGGCCCTCGGCCCGGGGGGGCCCAGATACGCAGTATTTT
TRBV12-3/TRBV12-4,TRBJ1-2,few,TRBD1,CASSLNPTGNYGYTF,TGTGCCAGCAGTTTAAATCCGACAGGGAACTATGGCTACACCTTC
TRBV11-2,TRBJ2-3,NA,TRBD1,CASSSRSGTGVPGTPEYF,TGTGCCAGCAGTTCTAGATCCGGGACAGGGGTCCCTGGTACCCCCGAGTATTTT
TRBV13,TRBJ1-2,few,NA,CASSLGALGGAGGYTF,TGTGCCAGCAGCTTAGGGGCCTTGGGAGGGGCTGGTGGCTACACCTTC
TRBV5-5,TRBJ2-2,NA,TRBD2,CASSGRTSGGQNTGELFF,TGTGCCAGCAGCGGGAGGACTAGCGGGGGGCAGAACACCGGGGAGCTGTTTTTT
TRBV18,TRBJ2-5,NA,NA,CASSPEPGARETQYF,TGTGCCAGCTCACCGGAACCGGGGGCCCGGGAGACCCAGTACTTC
TRBV6-6,TRBJ1-2,NA,TRBD1,CASSWTGRGYTF,TGTGCCAGCAGTTGGACAGGGCGCGGCTACACCTTC
TRBV7-9,TRBJ1-2,NA,TRBD1,CASSVTGENGYTF,TGTGCCAGCAGCGTGACAGGGGAGAATGGCTACACCTTC
TRBV15,TRBJ2-1,NA,NA,CATSRGVQAIYNEQFF,TGTGCCACCAGCAGAGGGGTCCAGGCGATCTACAATGAGCAGTTCTTC
TRBV4-1,TRBJ1-1,few,TRBD1,CASSQALQWTGHTEAFF,TGCGCCAGCAGCCAAGCGCTTCAATGGACAGGGCACACTGAAGCTTTCTTT
TRBV6-6,TRBJ1-4,NA,NA,CAGSYSTNEKLFF,TGTGCCGGCAGTTACTCGACTAATGAAAAACTGTTTTTT
TRBV7-9,TRBJ2-3,few,NA,CASSPRGTPDTQYF,TGTGCCAGCAGCCCACGGGGGACCCCAGATACGCAGTATTTT
TRBV7-2,TRBJ1-3,many,NA,CASSTDIRGLAGNTIYF,TGTGCCAGCAGCACGGACATCCGGGGGTTAGCTGGAAACACCATATATTTT
TRBV10-3,TRBJ2-5,once,NA,CATHPEGSGPADTQYF,TGTGCCACCCACCCCGAAGGAAGCGGGCCCGCGGATACCCAGTACTTC
TRBV5-5,TRBJ2-1,few,NA,CASSLSPGDEQFF,TGTGCCAGCAGCTTGTCGCCGGGAGATGAGCAGTTCTTC
TRBV20-1,TRBJ1-4,NA,NA,CSAPTATNEKLFF,TGCAGTGCTCCGACGGCAACTAATGAAAAACTGTTTTTT
TRBV5-4,TRBJ2-5,NA,NA,CASSLYRDFQETQYF,TGTGCCAGCAGCTTGTACCGGGACTTCCAAGAGACCCAGTACTTC
TRBV19,TRBJ2-2,NA,NA,CASSFHYTGELFF,TGTGCCAGTAGTTTTCACTACACCGGGGAGCTGTTTTTT
TRBV7-8,TRBJ2-1,NA,NA,CASKLGGRDSYNEQFF,TGTGCCAGCAAGCTTGGCGGGCGCGACTCCTACAATGAGCAGTTCTTC
TRBV6-5,TRBJ2-6,NA,NA,CASSYLSTGSGANVLTF,TGTGCCAGCAGTTACCTTTCTACAGGGTCCGGGGCCAACGTCCTGACTTTC
TRBV7-3,TRBJ2-1,NA,NA,CASSSQGGGYYNEQFF,TGTGCCAGCAGTTCTCAAGGGGGGGGCTACTACAATGAGCAGTTCTTC
TRBV12-3/TRBV12-4,TRBJ2-5,once,NA,CASSLEVLRETQYF,TGTGCCAGCAGTTTAGAGGTCCTTAGGGAGACCCAGTACTTC
TRBV7-6,TRBJ2-1,NA,NA,CASSSREGEQFF,TGTGCCAGCAGCTCCAGGGAAGGTGAGCAGTTCTTC
TRBV7-9,TRBJ2-5,few,NA,CASSPPPTGETQYF,TGTGCCAGCAGCCCCCCGCCTACCGGAGAGACCCAGTACTTC
TRBV2,TRBJ1-1,NA,NA,CASRGGTMNTEAFF,TGTGCCAGCAGGGGTGGCACTATGAACACTGAAGCTTTCTTT
TRBV5-1,TRBJ2-7,NA,TRBD1,CASRPGQGSEEQYF,TGCGCCAGTCGACCGGGACAGGGATCGGAAGAGCAGTACTTC
TRBV6-1,TRBJ2-1,NA,NA,CASISKGSEFF,TGTGCCAGCATTTCTAAGGGATCGGAGTTCTTC
TRBV2,TRBJ1-1,NA,NA,CASSEGPAMNTEAFF,TGTGCCAGCAGTGAGGGTCCAGCAATGAACACTGAAGCTTTCTTT
TRBV11-2,TRBJ1-2,NA,TRBD1,CASSSSTGSESGYTF,TGTGCCAGCAGCTCATCGACAGGGAGTGAGAGTGGCTACACCTTC
TRBV27,TRBJ1-4,NA,TRBD1,CASRRGGPNEKLFF,TGTGCCAGCAGGAGAGGGGGCCCTAATGAAAAACTGTTTTTT
TRBV28,TRBJ1-1,few,NA,CASSLWAGNTEAFF,TGTGCCAGCAGTTTATGGGCAGGCAACACTGAAGCTTTCTTT
TRBV4-3,TRBJ2-1,NA,TRBD2,CASSPRLAGNNEQFF,TGCGCCAGCAGCCCCCGACTAGCGGGTAACAATGAGCAGTTCTTC
TRBV7-7,TRBJ2-2,few,TRBD1,CASSNQGAQAGELFF,TGTGCTAGCAGCAATCAGGGGGCGCAAGCCGGGGAGCTGTTTTTT
TRBV4-1,TRBJ1-1,NA,TRBD1,CASSQQGAKTEAFF,TGCGCCAGCAGCCAACAGGGGGCGAAGACTGAAGCTTTCTTT
TRBV19,TRBJ1-5,few,NA,CASSILGPGNQPQHF,TGTGCCAGTAGTATTCTTGGTCCCGGGAATCAGCCCCAGCATTTT
TRBV27,TRBJ1-1,NA,TRBD1,CASSSPAGGNTEAFF,TGTGCCAGCAGTTCGCCCGCAGGGGGGAACACTGAAGCTTTCTTT
TRBV19,TRBJ2-1,NA,TRBD1,CASSQRGGTYNEQFF,TGTGCCAGTAGCCAACGAGGGGGCACCTACAATGAGCAGTTCTTC